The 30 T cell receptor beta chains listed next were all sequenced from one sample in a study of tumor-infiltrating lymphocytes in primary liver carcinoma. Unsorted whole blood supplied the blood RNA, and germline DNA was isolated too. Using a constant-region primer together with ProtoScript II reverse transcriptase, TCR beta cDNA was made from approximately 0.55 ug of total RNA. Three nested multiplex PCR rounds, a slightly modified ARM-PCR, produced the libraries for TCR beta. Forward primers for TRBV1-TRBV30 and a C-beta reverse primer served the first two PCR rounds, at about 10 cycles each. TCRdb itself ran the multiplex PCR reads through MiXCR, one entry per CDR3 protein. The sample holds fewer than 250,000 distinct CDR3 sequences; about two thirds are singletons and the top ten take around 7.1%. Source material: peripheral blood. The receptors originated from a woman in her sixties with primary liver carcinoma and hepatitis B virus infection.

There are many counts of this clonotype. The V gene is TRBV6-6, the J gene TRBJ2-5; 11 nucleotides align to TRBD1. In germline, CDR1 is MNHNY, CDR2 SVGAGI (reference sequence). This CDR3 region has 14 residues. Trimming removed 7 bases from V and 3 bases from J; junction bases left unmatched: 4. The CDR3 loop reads CASTGTGGKETQYF. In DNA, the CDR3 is TGTGCCAGCACCGGGACAGGGGGTAAAGAGACCCAGTACTTC.

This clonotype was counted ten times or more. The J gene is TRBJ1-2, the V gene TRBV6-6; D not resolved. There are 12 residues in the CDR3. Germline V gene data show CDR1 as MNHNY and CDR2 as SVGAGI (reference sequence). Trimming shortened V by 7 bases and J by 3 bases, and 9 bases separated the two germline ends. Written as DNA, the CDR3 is TGTGCCAGCACGGACCTGGACTATGGCTACACCTTC. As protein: CASTDLDYGYTF.

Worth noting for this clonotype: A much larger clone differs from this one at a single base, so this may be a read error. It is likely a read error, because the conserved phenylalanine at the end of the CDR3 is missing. CDR3 sequence: CSVEDGEETQYS. The CDR3 coding sequence is TGCAGCGTTGAAGATGGAGAAGAGACGCAGTATTCT. This chain joins TRBV29-1 and TRBJ2-3; the D is unclear. The V and J ends lost 0 bases and 9 bases respectively, with 10 bases between them. CDR1 is SQVTM and CDR2 is ANQGSEA in the germline V gene. CDR3 length equals 12 residues.

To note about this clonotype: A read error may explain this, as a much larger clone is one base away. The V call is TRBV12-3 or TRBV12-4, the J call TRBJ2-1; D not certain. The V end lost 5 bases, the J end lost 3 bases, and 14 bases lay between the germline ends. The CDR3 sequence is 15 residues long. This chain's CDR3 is CASSPGRSFYNEQFF. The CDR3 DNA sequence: TGTGCCAGCAGTCCAGGAAGGAGCTTCTACAATGAGCAGTTCTTC.

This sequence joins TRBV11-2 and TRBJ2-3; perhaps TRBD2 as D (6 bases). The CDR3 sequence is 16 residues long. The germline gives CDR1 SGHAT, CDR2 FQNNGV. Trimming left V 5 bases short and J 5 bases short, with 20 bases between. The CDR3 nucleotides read TGTGCCAGCAGCCAAGGACTGACTAGGGCAATAGATACGCAGTATTTT. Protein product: CASSQGLTRAIDTQYF.

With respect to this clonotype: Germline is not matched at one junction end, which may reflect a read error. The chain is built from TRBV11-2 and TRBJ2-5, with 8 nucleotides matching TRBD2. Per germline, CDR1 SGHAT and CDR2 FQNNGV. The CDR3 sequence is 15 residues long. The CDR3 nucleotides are TGTGCCAGCAGCCTCCGGACGGGAGGGTTGGAGACCCTGTACTTC. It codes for CASSLRTGGLETLYF.

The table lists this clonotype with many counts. CDR3 DNA sequence: TGTGCTAGTGGTTTTCCCCCAGGGTCTAGCGGGGAGCTGTTTTTT. Translation gives CASGFPPGSSGELFF. The V call is TRBV12-5, the J call TRBJ2-2; D might be TRBD1 (5 bases). With 3 bases removed from V and 7 bases from J, the gap between germline ends came to 15 bases. The CDR3 contains 15 residues. CDR1 is LGHNT, CDR2 FRNRAP, per germline.

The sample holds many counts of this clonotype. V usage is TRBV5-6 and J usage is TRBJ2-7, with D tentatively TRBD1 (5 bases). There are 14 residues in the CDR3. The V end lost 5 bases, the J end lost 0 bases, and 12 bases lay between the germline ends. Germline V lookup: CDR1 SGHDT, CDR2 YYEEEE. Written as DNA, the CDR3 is TGTGCCAGCAGTTCAGGGCCGAGCTCCTACGAGCAGTACTTC. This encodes CASSSGPSSYEQYF.

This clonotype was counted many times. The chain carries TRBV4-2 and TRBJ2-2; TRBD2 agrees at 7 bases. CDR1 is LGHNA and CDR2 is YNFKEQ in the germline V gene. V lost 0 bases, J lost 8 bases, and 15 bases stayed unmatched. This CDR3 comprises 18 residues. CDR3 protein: CASSQDRRELIGEGELFF. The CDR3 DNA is TGTGCCAGCAGCCAAGATCGGCGGGAGCTTATCGGGGAGGGGGAGCTGTTTTTT.

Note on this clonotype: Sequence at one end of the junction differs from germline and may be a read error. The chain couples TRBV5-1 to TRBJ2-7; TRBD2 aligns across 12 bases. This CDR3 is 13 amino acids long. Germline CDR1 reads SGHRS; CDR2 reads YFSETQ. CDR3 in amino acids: CASSLGTSGIMDF. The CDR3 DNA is TGCGCCAGCAGCTTGGGGACTAGCGGGATCATGGACTTC. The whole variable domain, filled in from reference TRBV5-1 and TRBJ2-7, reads KAGVTQTPRYLIKTRGQQVTLSCSPISGHRSVSWYQQTPGQGLQFLFEYFSETQRNKGNFPGRFSGRQFSNSRSEMNVSTLELGDSALYLCASSLGTSGIMDFGPGTRLTVT.

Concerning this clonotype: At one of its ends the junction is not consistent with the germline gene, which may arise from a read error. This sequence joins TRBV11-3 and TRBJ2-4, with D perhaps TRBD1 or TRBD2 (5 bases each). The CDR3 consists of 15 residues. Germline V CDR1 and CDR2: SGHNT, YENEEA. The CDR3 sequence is CASSFEGTRKNIQCF. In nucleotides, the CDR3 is TGTGCTAGCAGCTTCGAGGGGACCCGCAAAAACATTCAGTGCTTC.

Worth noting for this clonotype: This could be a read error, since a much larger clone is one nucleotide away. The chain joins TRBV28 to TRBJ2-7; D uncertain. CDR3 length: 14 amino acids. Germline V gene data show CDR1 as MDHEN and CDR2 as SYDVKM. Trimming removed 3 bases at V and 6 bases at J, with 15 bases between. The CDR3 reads CASSLRVGSREQYF. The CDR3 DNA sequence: TGTGCCAGCAGTTTGCGAGTGGGATCCCGCGAGCAGTACTTC.

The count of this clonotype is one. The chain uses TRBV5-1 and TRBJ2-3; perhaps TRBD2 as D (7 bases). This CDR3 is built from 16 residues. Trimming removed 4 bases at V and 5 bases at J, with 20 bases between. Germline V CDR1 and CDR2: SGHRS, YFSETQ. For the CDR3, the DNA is TGCGCCAGCAGCCCGGCGGGGGCCCTGGGGGAAGATACGCAGTATTTT. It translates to CASSPAGALGEDTQYF.

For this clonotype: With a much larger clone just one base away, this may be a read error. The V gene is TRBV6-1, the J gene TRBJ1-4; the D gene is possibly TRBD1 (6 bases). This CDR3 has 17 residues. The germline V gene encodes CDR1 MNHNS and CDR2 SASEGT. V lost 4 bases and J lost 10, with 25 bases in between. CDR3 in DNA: TGTGCCAGCAGTGGAATTTCCGGAACAGGGAAAAGGAGAAAACTGTTTTTT. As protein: CASSGISGTGKRRKLFF.

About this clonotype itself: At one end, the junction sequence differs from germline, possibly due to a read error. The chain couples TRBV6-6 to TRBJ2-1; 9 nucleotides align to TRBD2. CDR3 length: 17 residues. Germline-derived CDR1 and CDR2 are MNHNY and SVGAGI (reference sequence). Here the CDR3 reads CASSHSELAGVYNEQLF. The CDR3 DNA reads TGTGCCAGCAGTCACTCGGAGTTAGCGGGAGTATACAATGAGCAGCTCTTC.

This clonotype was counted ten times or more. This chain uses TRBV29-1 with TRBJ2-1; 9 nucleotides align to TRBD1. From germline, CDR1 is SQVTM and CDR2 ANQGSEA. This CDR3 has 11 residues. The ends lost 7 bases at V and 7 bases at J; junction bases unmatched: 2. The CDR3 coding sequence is TGCAGCGGCGACAGGGGGAATGAGCAGTTCTTC. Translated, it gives CSGDRGNEQFF.

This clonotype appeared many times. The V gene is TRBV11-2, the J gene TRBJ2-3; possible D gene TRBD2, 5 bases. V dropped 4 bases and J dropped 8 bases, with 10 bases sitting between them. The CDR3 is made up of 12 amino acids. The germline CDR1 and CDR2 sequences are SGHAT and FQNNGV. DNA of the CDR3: TGTGCCAGCAGCTCCCCGGGAACTACGCAGTATTTT. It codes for CASSSPGTTQYF.

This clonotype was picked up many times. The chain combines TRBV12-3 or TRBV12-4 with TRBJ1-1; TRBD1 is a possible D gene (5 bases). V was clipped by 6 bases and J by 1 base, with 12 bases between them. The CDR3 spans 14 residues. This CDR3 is CASSPTGQNTEAFF. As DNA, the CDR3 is TGTGCCAGCAGCCCTACTGGACAGAACACTGAAGCTTTCTTT.

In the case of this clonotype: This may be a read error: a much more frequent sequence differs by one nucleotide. The CDR3 loop reads CASSSGQGVSEQFF. The DNA of the CDR3 is TGTGCCAGCAGTTCTGGACAGGGGGTTTCTGAGCAGTTCTTC. The V call is TRBV6-6, the J call TRBJ2-1, with TRBD1 identical over 10 bases. Germline V gene data show CDR1 as MNHNY and CDR2 as SVGAGI (reference sequence). The CDR3 runs to 14 residues. The ends lost 4 bases at V and 9 bases at J; junction bases unmatched: 6.

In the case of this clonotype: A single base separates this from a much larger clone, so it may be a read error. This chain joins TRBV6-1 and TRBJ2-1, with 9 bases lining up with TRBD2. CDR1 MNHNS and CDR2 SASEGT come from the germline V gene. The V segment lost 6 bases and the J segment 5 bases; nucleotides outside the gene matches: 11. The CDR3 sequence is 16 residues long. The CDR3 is CASRGRSGRKHNEQFF. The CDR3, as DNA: TGTGCCAGCAGGGGACGAAGCGGGAGGAAACACAATGAGCAGTTCTTC.

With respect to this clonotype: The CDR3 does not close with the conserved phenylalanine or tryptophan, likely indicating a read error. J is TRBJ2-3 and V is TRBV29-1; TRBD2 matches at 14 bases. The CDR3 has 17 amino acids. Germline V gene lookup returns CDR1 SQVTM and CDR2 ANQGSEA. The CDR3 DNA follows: TGCAGCGTTAGTGGACTAGCGGGAGGAGGGGGCACGGATACGCAGTATTCT. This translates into CSVSGLAGGGGTDTQYS.

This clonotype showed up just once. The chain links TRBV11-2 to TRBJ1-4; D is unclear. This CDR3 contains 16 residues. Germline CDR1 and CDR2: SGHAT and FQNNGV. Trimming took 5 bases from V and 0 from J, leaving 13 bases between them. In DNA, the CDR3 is TGTGCCAGCAGCCACGGACCGCCTGCAACTAATGAAAAACTGTTTTTT. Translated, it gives CASSHGPPATNEKLFF.

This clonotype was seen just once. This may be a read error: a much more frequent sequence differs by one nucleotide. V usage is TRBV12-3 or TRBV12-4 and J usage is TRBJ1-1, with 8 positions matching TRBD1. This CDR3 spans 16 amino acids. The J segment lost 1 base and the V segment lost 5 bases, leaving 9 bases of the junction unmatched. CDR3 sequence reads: CASSQGASTSNTEAFF. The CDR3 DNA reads TGTGCCAGCAGTCAGGGGGCCAGTACTTCGAACACTGAAGCTTTCTTT.

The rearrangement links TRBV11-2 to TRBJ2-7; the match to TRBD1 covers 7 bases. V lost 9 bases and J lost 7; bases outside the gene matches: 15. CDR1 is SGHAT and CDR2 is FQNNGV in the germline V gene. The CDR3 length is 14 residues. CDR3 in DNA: TGTGCCAGGAGCCCCCACCTGACAGGGCTTGAGCAGTACTTC. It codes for CARSPHLTGLEQYF. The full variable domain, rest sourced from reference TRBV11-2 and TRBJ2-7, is EAGVAQSPRYKIIEKRQSVAFWCNPISGHATLYWYQQILGQGPKLLIQFQNNGVVDDSQLPKDRFSAERLKGVDSTLKIQPAKLEDSAVYLCARSPHLTGLEQYFGPGTRLTVT.

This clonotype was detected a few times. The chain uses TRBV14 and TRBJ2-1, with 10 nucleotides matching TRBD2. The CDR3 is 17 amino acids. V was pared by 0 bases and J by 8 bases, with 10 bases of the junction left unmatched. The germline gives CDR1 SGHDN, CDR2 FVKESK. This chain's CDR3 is CASSQEAGGPLLYEQFF. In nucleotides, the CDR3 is TGTGCCAGCAGCCAAGAAGCGGGAGGGCCACTTCTTTATGAGCAGTTCTTC.

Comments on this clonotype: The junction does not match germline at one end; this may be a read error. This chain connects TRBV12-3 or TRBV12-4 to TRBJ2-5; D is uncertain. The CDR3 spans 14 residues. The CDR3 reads CATSLTTDQETQYF. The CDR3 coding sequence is TGTGCCACCAGTTTAACTACAGACCAAGAGACTCAGTACTTC.

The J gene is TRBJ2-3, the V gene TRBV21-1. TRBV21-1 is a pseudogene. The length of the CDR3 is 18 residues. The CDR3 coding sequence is TGTGCCAGCAGCACCTCTTCCGGCATGCAAACTAGCACAGATACGCAGTATTTT. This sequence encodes CASSTSSGMQTSTDTQYF.

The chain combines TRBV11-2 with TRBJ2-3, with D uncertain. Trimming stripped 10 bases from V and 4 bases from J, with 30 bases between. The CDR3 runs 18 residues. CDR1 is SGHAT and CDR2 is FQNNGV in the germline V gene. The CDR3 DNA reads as TGTGCCAATAGCTTACCCCCTTACGGACCTGGTGAATCAGATACGCAGTATTTT. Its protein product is CANSLPPYGPGESDTQYF. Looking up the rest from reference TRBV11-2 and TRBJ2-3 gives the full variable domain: EAGVAQSPRYKIIEKRQSVAFWCNPISGHATLYWYQQILGQGPKLLIQFQNNGVVDDSQLPKDRFSAERLKGVDSTLKIQPAKLEDSAVYLCANSLPPYGPGESDTQYFGPGTRLTVL.

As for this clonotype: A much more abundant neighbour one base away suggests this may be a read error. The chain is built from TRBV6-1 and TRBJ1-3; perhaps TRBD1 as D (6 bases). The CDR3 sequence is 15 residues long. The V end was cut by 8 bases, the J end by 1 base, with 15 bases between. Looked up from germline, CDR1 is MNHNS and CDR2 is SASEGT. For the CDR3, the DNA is TGTGCCAGCTGTTTACGGACAGTATCTGGAAACACCATATATTTT. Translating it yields CASCLRTVSGNTIYF.

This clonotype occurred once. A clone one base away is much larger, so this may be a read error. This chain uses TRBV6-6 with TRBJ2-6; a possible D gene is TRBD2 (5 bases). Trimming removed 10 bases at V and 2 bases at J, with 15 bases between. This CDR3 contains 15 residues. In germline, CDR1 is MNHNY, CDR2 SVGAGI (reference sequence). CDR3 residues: CAIFMERAGANVLTF. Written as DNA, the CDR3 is TGTGCCATCTTCATGGAGAGGGCTGGGGCCAACGTCCTGACTTTC.